Reported below is one TCR beta chain. The germline V gene has CDR1 MDHEN and CDR2 SYDVKM. V lost 5 bases and J 0 bases, leaving 7 bases between the germline ends. This CDR3 has 13 amino acids. This sample was included in a study of blood T cell repertoires in COVID-19. Here immunoSEQ multiplex PCR was the method, and the copy in TCRdb shows in-frame clones only, minus some. This sample carries tens of thousands of clones, more than 80% of them seen once, and the ten largest clones take approximately 10%. The sequenced material came from peripheral blood. The source is a human donor in a cohort sampled during active COVID-19. The J gene is TRBJ1-1, the V gene TRBV28, with D uncertain. Here the CDR3 DNA reads TGTGCCAGCAGTCGTACTGTGAACACTGAAGCTTTCTTT. Encoded protein: CASSRTVNTEAFF.